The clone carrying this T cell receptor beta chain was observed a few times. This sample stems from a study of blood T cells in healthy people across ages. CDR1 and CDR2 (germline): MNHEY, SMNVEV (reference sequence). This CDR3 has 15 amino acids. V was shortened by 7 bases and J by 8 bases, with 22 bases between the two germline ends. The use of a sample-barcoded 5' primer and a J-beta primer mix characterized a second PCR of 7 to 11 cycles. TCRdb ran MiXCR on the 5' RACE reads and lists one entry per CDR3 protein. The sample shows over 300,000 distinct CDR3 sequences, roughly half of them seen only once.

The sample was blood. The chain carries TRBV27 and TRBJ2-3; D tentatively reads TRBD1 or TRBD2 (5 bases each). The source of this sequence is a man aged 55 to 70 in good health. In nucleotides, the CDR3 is TGTGCCAGCATGAGGGGCGCCAGGGAGTGGGGTACGCAGTATTTT. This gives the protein CASMRGAREWGTQYF.